This TCR beta chain was obtained from a study of T cell changes during pregnancy in multiple sclerosis. Sequencing was performed with immunoSEQ multiplex PCR; in TCRdb, only in-frame clones are kept and a portion is missing. The table has around 29,000 clones, roughly nine tenths seen once. The germline V gene has CDR1 LGHNA and CDR2 YSLEER. This CDR3 is 17 amino acids long. V shed 0 bases and J 10 bases; nucleotides not matched to a gene: 12. This rearrangement joins TRBV4-3 to TRBJ1-6, with TRBD1 identical over 7 bases. This specimen consisted of CD8+ T cells from peripheral blood mononuclear cells, obtained before pregnancy. The receptor was derived from a female donor with multiple sclerosis, enrolled in a pregnancy study. Here the CDR3 reads CASSQDGTVSLNSPLHF. CDR3 in DNA: TGCGCCAGCAGCCAAGACGGGACAGTTTCATTGAACTCACCCCTCCACTTT.